These 9 T cell receptor beta chains originate from one sample sequenced in a study of blood T cell repertoires in COVID-19. Assay: immunoSEQ multiplex PCR; the TCRdb copy retains only in-frame clones and omits some. The sample holds some 250,000 clones, around 85% seen once. Sequencing used PBMCs or T cells enriched from blood (not recorded which). Receptor source: a woman aged 50 to 60 who had recovered from COVID-19.

V usage is TRBV15 and J usage is TRBJ1-2, with 8 bases fitting TRBD1. The V and J ends lost 0 bases and 4 bases, in that order; junction bases with no gene match: 4. This CDR3 is built from 15 residues. CDR1 and CDR2 from the germline V gene are LNHNV and YYDKDF (reference sequence). CDR3 amino acids: CATSRESTGGYGYTF. As DNA, the CDR3 is TGTGCCACCAGCAGAGAATCCACAGGGGGCTATGGCTACACCTTC.

This clone is a singleton in its sample. The genes are TRBV9 and TRBJ2-2, with D uncertain. Trimming pared 2 bases from V and 7 bases from J, leaving 9 bases between. Germline CDR1 SGDLS, CDR2 YYNGEE. The CDR3 length is 13 residues. Here the CDR3 reads CASSVFSFGELFF. The CDR3 bases are TGTGCCAGCAGCGTGTTTAGTTTCGGGGAGCTGTTTTTT. The variable domain in full, completed from reference TRBV9 and TRBJ2-2, reads DSGVTQTPKHLITATGQRVTLRCSPRSGDLSVYWYQQSLDQGLQFLIQYYNGEERAKGNILERFSAQQFPDLHSELNLSSLELGDSALYFCASSVFSFGELFFGEGSRLTVL.

The chain combines TRBV4-2 with TRBJ2-2, with D maybe TRBD2 (5 bases). The length of the CDR3 is 15 residues. Trimming took off 1 base at V and 0 bases at J, with 6 bases between the two ends. CDR1 and CDR2 (germline): LGHNA, YNFKEQ. The CDR3 nucleotides read TGTGCCAGCAGCCAAGCCGGGGCGAACACCGGGGAGCTGTTTTTT. The encoded protein is CASSQAGANTGELFF.

The chain employs TRBV5-6 and TRBJ2-7; TRBD2 is a possible D gene (6 bases). The CDR3 is 15 amino acids. The V gene's germline CDR1 is SGHDT and CDR2 YYEEEE. Trimming pared 4 bases from V and 4 bases from J, leaving 18 bases between. CDR3 amino acids: CASSPDGAAGYEQYF. The CDR3 nucleotides are TGTGCCAGCAGCCCCGATGGGGCCGCGGGATACGAGCAGTACTTC. The full variable domain, completed using reference TRBV5-6 and TRBJ2-7, is DAGVTQSPTHLIKTRGQQVTLRCSPKSGHDTVSWYQQALGQGPQFIFQYYEEEERQRGNFPDRFSGHQFPNYSSELNVNALLLGDSALYLCASSPDGAAGYEQYFGPGTRLTVT.

The CDR3 coding sequence is TGTGCCAGCAGTTATGAATACTCGAACACCGGGGAGCTGTTTTTT. It yields the protein CASSYEYSNTGELFF. The rearrangement joins TRBV6-5 to TRBJ2-2; no clear D. The germline V gene has CDR1 MNHEY and CDR2 SVGAGI. This CDR3 spans 15 amino acids. Trimming took off 3 bases at V and 0 bases at J, with 8 bases between the two ends.

The chain carries TRBV7-8 and TRBJ2-1; TRBD2 matches at 11 bases. With 4 bases clipped from V and 6 bases from J, the junction kept 8 bases outside the gene matches. CDR1 is SGHVS, CDR2 FQNEAQ, per germline. The length of the CDR3 is 16 residues. The CDR3 is CASSSSLAGVLNEQFF. The CDR3 nucleotides read TGTGCCAGCAGCTCTTCACTAGCGGGAGTCCTCAATGAGCAGTTCTTC.

This chain uses TRBV18 with TRBJ2-2, with 11 bases identical to TRBD2. Germline V gives CDR1 KGHSH, CDR2 LQKENI. J lost 5 bases, V lost 4 bases, and 12 bases had no gene match. CDR3 length: 18 residues. The CDR3, as DNA: TGTGCCAGCTCACGACGACTAGCGGGATCCCCAGGAACCGGGGAGCTGTTTTTT. Its protein product is CASSRRLAGSPGTGELFF.

The chain joins TRBV12-5 to TRBJ2-6; TRBD2 agrees at 10 bases. This CDR3 has 20 residues. With V trimmed by 5 bases and J by 4 bases, 17 bases remained unmatched. Per germline, CDR1 LGHNT and CDR2 FRNRAP. The DNA for the CDR3 is TGTGCTAGTGGTCCGGGGCCTAGCGGGAGTAGTACGGCGGGGGCCAACGTCCTGACTTTC. This translates into CASGPGPSGSSTAGANVLTF.

This clone was seen only a few times. The chain combines TRBV7-8 with TRBJ2-7; no definite D call. The germline V gene has CDR1 SGHVS and CDR2 FQNEAQ. The CDR3 spans 11 residues. Trimming stripped 5 bases from V and 6 bases from J, with 8 bases between. As DNA, the CDR3 is TGTGCCAGCAGCCCCCCAGGCGAGCAGTACTTC. Translation: CASSPPGEQYF.